The clone carrying this T cell receptor beta chain was seen a few times. Its target is not known. The CDR3 length is 15 residues. Germline assignment: CDR1 SEHNR and CDR2 FQNEAQ (reference sequence). The V and J ends lost 5 bases and 4 bases, in that order; junction bases with no gene match: 10. TCRdb analysed the reads with MiXCR anew, one entry per CDR3 protein. The sample has hundreds of thousands of distinct CDR3 sequences; approximately 24% are singletons. The data were taken from a study of T cell repertoires in cytomegalovirus infection. Study information: Through public TCR beta signatures, both CMV infection and matching HLA type were indicated.

Study-wide findings and caveats: HLA-C-restricted CMV clonotypes gave the most frequent clonotype in two of eight donors.

V and J are TRBV7-9 and TRBJ1-2; 7 nucleotides align to TRBD1. The sequencing sample was made of CD8+ T cells from PBMCs. The sequence was obtained from a human donor in good health (CMV status not recorded). Some clones in this sample may be carry-over from other donors' samples. CDR3 sequence: CASSQPPDRVYGYTF. The CDR3 DNA reads TGTGCCAGCAGCCAGCCCCCCGACAGGGTCTATGGCTACACCTTC.